This T cell receptor (beta chain) came from a study of cytomegalovirus exposure and HLA in healthy donors. V lost 7 bases to trimming and J lost 2 bases; unmatched junction nucleotides: 15. The CDR3 has 17 amino acids. Germline-derived CDR1 and CDR2 are MDHEN and SYDVKM. PCR employed 60 Vbeta and 13 Jbeta primers. Libraries were prepared by immunoSEQ multiplex PCR; TCRdb keeps only in-frame clonotypes and omits some of them. There are under 200,000 clones in the sample; under 70% occur only once, and less than 3.5% lies in the top ten. This clone was observed a few times. The antigen is unknown. General study findings and limits: Presence/absence analyses supposed approximately even sequencing depth among donors.

Sequences were obtained from PBMCs. V usage is TRBV28 and J usage is TRBJ1-2; 8 nucleotides match TRBD1. This clonotype was sampled from a woman aged 40 to 50 in good health and CMV-seropositive. The CDR3 DNA is TGTGCCAGCACGCCCGGGGGAGGACAGGGACTGAACTATGGCTACACCTTC. Translation: CASTPGGGQGLNYGYTF.